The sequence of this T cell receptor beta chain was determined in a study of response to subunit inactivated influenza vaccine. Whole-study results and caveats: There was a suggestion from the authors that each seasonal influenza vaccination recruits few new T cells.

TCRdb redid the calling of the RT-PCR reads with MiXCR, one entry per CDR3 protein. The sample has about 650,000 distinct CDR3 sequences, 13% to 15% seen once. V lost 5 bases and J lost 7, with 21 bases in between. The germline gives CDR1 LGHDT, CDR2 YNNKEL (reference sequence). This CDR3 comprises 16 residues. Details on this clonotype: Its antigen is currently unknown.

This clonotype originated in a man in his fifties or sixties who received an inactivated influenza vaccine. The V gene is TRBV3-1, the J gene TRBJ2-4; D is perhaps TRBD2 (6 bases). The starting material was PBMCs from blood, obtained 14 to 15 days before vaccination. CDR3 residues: CASSSQARGVRNIQYF. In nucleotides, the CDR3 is TGTGCCAGCAGCTCGCAAGCGCGGGGAGTCAGGAACATTCAGTACTTC.